Below, 9 T cell receptor beta chains from the same sample are listed, as sequenced in a study of T cells after posttransplantation cyclophosphamide. Sequencing used immunoSEQ multiplex PCR; TCRdb keeps in-frame clones, though not all of them. Recorded here are some 31,000 clones, none singletons. Sequencing was performed on PBMCs. The receptors come from a woman in her twenties or thirties in good health and a related stem cell transplant donor.

This clone was recorded at least ten times. One junction end does not reproduce the germline sequence, and a read error may be involved. The rearrangement links TRBV7-9 to TRBJ1-6, with 9 bases matching TRBD1. Germline V lookup: CDR1 SEHNR, CDR2 FQNEAQ (reference sequence). This CDR3 is 15 amino acids long. Written as DNA, the CDR3 is TGTGCCAGCAGCATAGCGGGACAGGGTTTCTCACCCCTCCACTTT. It specifies CASSIAGQGFSPLHF.

This clone was counted only a few times. The chain couples TRBV12-3 or TRBV12-4 to TRBJ2-3; 11 bases fit TRBD2. This CDR3 has 15 amino acids. V was clipped by 5 bases and J by 3 bases; unmatched bases: 4. The CDR3 loop is CASSILAGGTDTQYF. DNA for the CDR3: TGTGCCAGCAGTATCCTAGCGGGGGGTACAGATACGCAGTATTTT.

This clone was recorded a few times. In nucleotides, the CDR3 is TGTGCCAGCAGCTTAAACCCCCGGGATACGCAGTATTTT. It is translated as CASSLNPRDTQYF. V gene TRBV11-2 combines with J gene TRBJ2-3, with no clear D. This CDR3 is 13 amino acids long. Trimming pared 2 bases from V and 6 bases from J, leaving 9 bases between. Germline CDR1 reads SGHAT; CDR2 reads FQNNGV.

The rearrangement links TRBV28 to TRBJ1-5, with 7 bases that match TRBD1. The CDR3 length is 16 residues. Germline CDR1 is MDHEN and CDR2 is SYDVKM. V lost 1 base to trimming and J lost 6 bases; unmatched junction nucleotides: 9. This chain's CDR3 is CASSLSSGGGFQPQHF. CDR3 DNA sequence: TGTGCCAGCAGTTTATCGTCAGGGGGTGGGTTTCAGCCCCAGCATTTT. The full variable domain, completed using reference TRBV28 and TRBJ1-5, is DVKVTQSSRYLVKRTGEKVFLECVQDMDHENMFWYRQDPGLGLRLIYFSYDVKMKEKGDIPEGYSVSREKKERFSLILESASTNQTSMYLCASSLSSGGGFQPQHFGDGTRLSIL.

This clone came up many times. This chain connects TRBV5-1 to TRBJ2-3; a possible D gene is TRBD1 (6 bases). CDR1 and CDR2 from the germline V gene are SGHRS and YFSETQ. V was trimmed by 10 bases and J by 6 bases, leaving 21 bases between them. The CDR3 sequence is 14 residues long. CDR3 sequence (DNA): TGCGCCGGGGCGGCAGGGGCCCTTTCCGATACGCAGTATTTT. Amino acids: CAGAAGALSDTQYF.

In this sample, this clone turned up many times. This chain uses TRBV4-3 with TRBJ1-2; the D gene is possibly TRBD1 (5 bases). V lost 0 bases to trimming and J lost 4 bases, with 15 bases between them. Germline assignment: CDR1 LGHNA and CDR2 YSLEER. The CDR3 covers 16 residues. CDR3 in amino acids: CASSQDPGMGLYGYTF. The CDR3 DNA sequence: TGCGCCAGCAGCCAAGATCCAGGGATGGGGCTCTATGGCTACACCTTC.

At least ten counts were recorded for this clone. The DNA of the CDR3 is TGTGCCATCAGTGAACCCCCAGTGTTCAACACTGAAGCTTTCTTT. It yields the protein CAISEPPVFNTEAFF. The genes are TRBV10-3 and TRBJ1-1; D is uncertain. Trimming took off 3 bases at V and 2 bases at J, with 13 bases between the two ends. The CDR3 length is 15 residues. Germline-derived CDR1 and CDR2 are ENHRY and SYGVKD.

Many counts were recorded for this clone. The chain couples TRBV6-2 or TRBV6-3 to TRBJ2-3; no clear D gene. The CDR3 runs 13 residues. V was cut by 7 bases and J by 2 bases, with 10 bases left in between. The germline V gene has CDR1 MNHEY and CDR2 SVGEGT. CDR3 residues: CASKAQATDTQYF. The CDR3 coding sequence is TGTGCCAGCAAAGCCCAGGCCACAGATACGCAGTATTTT.

In this sample, this clone turned up a few times. The identical CDR3 is also encoded by other nucleotide sequences in the sample. This chain connects TRBV28 to TRBJ2-3; a weak D match, TRBD2 (5 bases). Per germline, CDR1 MDHEN and CDR2 SYDVKM. The V gene lost 7 bases and the J gene lost 4 bases, with 24 bases spanning the gap. CDR3 size: 17 residues. CDR3 coding DNA: TGTGCCAGCACCCCGGAAGAGGGTTTAGTTTTGTCAGATACGCAGTATTTT. This sequence encodes CASTPEEGLVLSDTQYF.